Each of the 23 T cell receptor beta chains below was sequenced from the same sample in a study of OX40 agonist ivuxolimab in advanced cancers. Repertoires were generated with immunoSEQ multiplex PCR, while TCRdb's copy carries only in-frame clones and drops some. The sample gives 55,000 to 70,000 clones, about 87% of which show up once; roughly 1.9% is in the top ten. The starting material was CD4+ or CD8+ T cells sorted from blood, obtained in a trial of the OX40 agonist ivuxolimab. All receptors come from an adult with an advanced solid tumor such as melanoma, head and neck, liver or kidney cancer.

The chain has TRBV7-3 and TRBJ2-3; D not certain. Looked up from germline, CDR1 is SGHTA and CDR2 is FQGTGA. The CDR3 extends over 13 amino acids. Trimming removed 6 bases at V and 2 bases at J, with 9 bases between. CDR3 loop: CASSPRDTDTQYF. The CDR3 region has the DNA TGTGCCAGCAGTCCCAGAGACACAGATACGCAGTATTTT.

V usage is TRBV9 and J usage is TRBJ2-2; 7 bases are a match to TRBD1. J was trimmed by 7 bases and V by 4 bases; bases with no gene match: 16. There are 17 residues in the CDR3. CDR1 is SGDLS, CDR2 YYNGEE, per germline. CDR3: CASSPTGTLHHGGELFF. In DNA, the CDR3 is TGTGCCAGCAGCCCGACAGGGACCCTACATCACGGCGGGGAGCTGTTTTTT.

This clone has a single count. V usage is TRBV5-5 and J usage is TRBJ2-7; D gene unclear. Per the germline V gene, CDR1 is SGHKS and CDR2 is YYEKEE (reference sequence). V lost 4 bases to trimming and J lost 2 bases, with 4 bases between them. This CDR3 has 11 residues. For the CDR3, the DNA is TGTGCCAGCAGCCGTGCCTACGAGCAGTACTTC. Translating it yields CASSRAYEQYF.

The chain carries TRBV29-1 and TRBJ2-3; the match to TRBD2 covers 8 bases. V shed 7 bases, J shed 3 bases, and the junction held 12 bases outside the gene matches. CDR1 is SQVTM, CDR2 ANQGSEA, per germline. This CDR3 has 15 amino acids. CDR3 sequence: CSAHPASGFTDTQYF. CDR3 in DNA: TGCAGCGCCCACCCGGCTAGCGGGTTTACAGATACGCAGTATTTT.

The rearrangement uses TRBV6-1 and TRBJ2-4, with D possibly matching TRBD2 (6 bases). Per the germline V gene, CDR1 is MNHNS and CDR2 is SASEGT. Trimming pared 0 bases from V and 9 bases from J, leaving 12 bases between. The CDR3 consists of 14 residues. Here the CDR3 reads CASSEALQGGIQYF. CDR3 DNA sequence: TGTGCCAGCAGTGAAGCGCTTCAGGGAGGCATTCAGTACTTC.

V usage is TRBV6-5 and J usage is TRBJ1-1; D remains unclear. CDR1 and CDR2 (germline): MNHEY, SVGAGI. There are 13 residues in the CDR3. With 10 bases removed from V and 1 base from J, the gap between germline ends came to 13 bases. CDR3: CATKDYSNTEAFF. CDR3 DNA sequence: TGTGCCACGAAGGATTATTCGAACACTGAAGCTTTCTTT.

This clone was counted only a few times. In nucleotides, the CDR3 is TGTGCCAGCAGGAGGACAGGGGGTACAGATACGCAGTATTTT. Amino acids: CASRRTGGTDTQYF. The chain combines TRBV6-5 with TRBJ2-3, with TRBD1 matching 10 bases. This CDR3 spans 14 amino acids. Germline trimming cut 6 bases from V and 3 bases from J; bases unmatched to any gene: 3. Germline V CDR1 and CDR2: MNHEY, SVGAGI.

This chain uses TRBV28 with TRBJ1-2; 12 bases match TRBD1. The germline V gene has CDR1 MDHEN and CDR2 SYDVKM. This CDR3 has 15 residues. Trimming at V came to 5 bases and at J to 6 bases, leaving 7 bases not matched to a gene. CDR3 sequence reads: CASSIGTGGLDGYTF. In DNA form, the CDR3 reads TGTGCCAGCAGTATCGGGACAGGGGGCTTGGATGGCTACACCTTC.

This clone was recorded once. The same CDR3 is also encoded by other DNA sequences in this sample. The rearrangement links TRBV7-2 to TRBJ2-3; 12 bases match TRBD2. V was pared by 5 bases and J by 4 bases, with 4 bases of the junction left unmatched. The CDR3 covers 15 residues. Per germline, CDR1 SGHTA and CDR2 FQGNSA. The CDR3: CASSLLAGGSDTQYF. The CDR3, as DNA: TGTGCCAGCAGCCTACTAGCGGGGGGATCAGATACGCAGTATTTT.

The chain links TRBV7-2 to TRBJ2-5; 9 positions match TRBD2. The CDR3 spans 14 residues. From germline, CDR1 is SGHTA and CDR2 FQGNSA. The V segment lost 5 bases and the J segment 5 bases; nucleotides outside the gene matches: 6. CDR3 amino acids: CASSPGLASETQYF. The CDR3 nucleotides are TGTGCCAGCAGCCCTGGACTAGCGAGTGAGACCCAGTACTTC.

This chain uses TRBV28 with TRBJ2-5; perhaps TRBD2 as D (5 bases). V was pared by 6 bases and J by 4 bases, with 12 bases between. The CDR3 is 13 residues long. Germline CDR1 and CDR2: MDHEN and SYDVKM. The CDR3 is CASRPPAGETQYF. The CDR3, as DNA: TGTGCCAGCAGGCCGCCGGCGGGAGAGACCCAGTACTTC.

J is TRBJ2-3 and V is TRBV11-1; TRBD2 aligns across 10 bases. This CDR3 contains 17 residues. Per the germline V gene, CDR1 is SGHAT and CDR2 is FQDESV (reference sequence). Unmatched junction bases numbered 5, after V lost 1 base and J lost 1 base. CDR3 residues: CASSLVPSGRGTDTQYF. The CDR3 nucleotides read TGTGCCAGCAGCTTAGTTCCTAGCGGGAGAGGCACAGATACGCAGTATTTT.

The chain recombines TRBV7-9 with TRBJ1-2; D is ambiguous. The length of the CDR3 is 12 residues. The V gene lost 0 bases and the J gene lost 4 bases, with 3 bases spanning the gap. Germline V CDR1 and CDR2: SEHNR, FQNEAQ (reference sequence). The CDR3, as DNA: TGTGCCAGCAGCTTAGCTGCCTATGGCTACACCTTC. Translation gives CASSLAAYGYTF.

The chain links TRBV6-1 to TRBJ2-5; 8 bases align to TRBD2. Losses at the gene ends were 2 bases for V and 4 bases for J; bases not matched to a gene: 12. Per germline, CDR1 MNHNS and CDR2 SASEGT. The CDR3 has 17 residues. The CDR3 protein is CASSESYNAGGRETQYF. DNA of the CDR3: TGTGCCAGCAGTGAATCGTACAATGCGGGGGGTCGAGAGACCCAGTACTTC.

The CDR3 bases are TGTGCCAGCAGCTCCGGACCGGGGGGGACTGAAGCTTTCTTT. Amino acid sequence: CASSSGPGGTEAFF. The chain carries TRBV7-3 and TRBJ1-1; possible D gene TRBD1, 5 bases. This CDR3 spans 14 amino acids. V lost 4 bases, J lost 5 bases, and 14 bases lay in between. CDR1 and CDR2 from the germline V gene are SGHTA and FQGTGA.

The chain recombines TRBV5-1 with TRBJ2-7; the D gene is possibly TRBD2 (5 bases). V was shortened by 4 bases and J by 2 bases, with 16 bases between the two germline ends. The germline V gene has CDR1 SGHRS and CDR2 YFSETQ. The CDR3 loop spans 15 amino acids. Here the CDR3 reads CASSLLEGSPYEQYF. The CDR3 bases are TGCGCCAGCAGCCTACTAGAGGGATCTCCCTACGAGCAGTACTTC.

The V gene is TRBV5-1, the J gene TRBJ2-7, with TRBD2 as a possible D gene (6 bases). Trimming pared 2 bases from V and 4 bases from J, leaving 13 bases between. This CDR3 is built from 14 residues. Germline-derived CDR1 and CDR2 are SGHRS and YFSETQ. As DNA, the CDR3 is TGCGCCAGCAGCTTCCGGACTAACCCTTACGAGCAGTACTTC. It codes for CASSFRTNPYEQYF.

The CDR3 sequence is CASSVFPDGLAGVDTQYF. DNA of the CDR3: TGTGCCAGCAGCGTATTCCCAGACGGACTAGCGGGAGTGGATACGCAGTATTTT. V gene TRBV9 combines with J gene TRBJ2-3; 13 bases map to TRBD2. The ends lost 1 base at V and 6 bases at J; junction bases unmatched: 11. CDR3 length: 18 residues. In germline, CDR1 is SGDLS, CDR2 YYNGEE.

The chain links TRBV4-1 to TRBJ2-1; the D call may be TRBD1 or TRBD2 (5 bases each). Germline V CDR1 and CDR2: MGHRA, YSYEKL. V gave up 7 bases and J gave up 5 bases, with 18 bases separating them. CDR3 length: 15 residues. The CDR3 region has the DNA TGCGCCAGCATGTCCGGGACCCCAGATCACAATGAGCAGTTCTTC. Translating it yields CASMSGTPDHNEQFF.

The chain couples TRBV30 to TRBJ1-6, with D unclear. This CDR3 comprises 14 residues. Trimming took 2 bases from V and 7 from J, leaving 12 bases between them. CDR1 and CDR2 from the germline V gene are GTSNPN and SVGIG (reference sequence). In DNA form, the CDR3 reads TGTGCCTGGAGTTTCGGCCAAGCCAATTCACCCCTCCACTTT. It specifies CAWSFGQANSPLHF.

Judged by abundance, this clone is medium-sized (0.01 to 0.1%). The chain joins TRBV4-1 to TRBJ1-5; D is uncertain. V dropped 2 bases and J dropped 10 bases, with 9 bases sitting between them. The CDR3 length is 12 residues. The V gene's germline CDR1 is MGHRA and CDR2 YSYEKL. In nucleotides, the CDR3 is TGCGCCAGCAGCCAAATCTCGGGACCCCAGCATTTT. Translation gives CASSQISGPQHF.

The rearrangement links TRBV9 to TRBJ2-2, with D unclear. V lost 2 bases and J 7 bases, leaving 12 bases between the germline ends. The CDR3 totals 14 residues. Germline CDR1 is SGDLS and CDR2 is YYNGEE. Here the CDR3 DNA reads TGTGCCAGCAGCGTCCTCCCAGATGACGGGGAGCTGTTTTTT. Amino acids: CASSVLPDDGELFF.

This clone has just one count. The chain uses TRBV19 and TRBJ2-6, with TRBD2 matching 11 bases. The CDR3 covers 18 residues. Germline CDR1 LNHDA, CDR2 SQIVND (reference sequence). V was pared by 5 bases and J by 0 bases, with 6 bases of the junction left unmatched. CDR3 in amino acids: CASSSRLAGSSGANVLTF. The CDR3 DNA is TGTGCCAGTAGTTCGCGACTAGCGGGAAGCTCTGGGGCCAACGTCCTGACTTTC.